These T cell receptor beta chains were read from a single sample in a study of CD8+ T cells in alopecia areata. The protocol was immunoSEQ multiplex PCR, while the TCRdb copy is restricted to in-frame clones and leaves out a portion. The sample records about 150,000 clones, roughly 65% being singletons. The sample was CD4+ T cells sorted from blood, taken at week 4, from a patient treated with tofacitinib. The source of these receptors is a human donor with alopecia areata. Each CDR3 is given with its conserved first and last residue. The D gene is left open where the match is weak. The size of a clone is reported for some rows only, either as once, few or many, or as a class for expanded clones.

J: TRBJ2-4
V: TRBV6-6
size: -
D: -
CDR3: CASSQTVRDIQYF
DNA: TGTGCCAGCAGCCAGACGGTTAGGGACATTCAGTACTTC

J: TRBJ2-7
V: TRBV29-1
size: few
D: -
CDR3: CSVASSQYEQYF
DNA: TGCAGCGTTGCCAGTTCACAATACGAGCAGTACTTC

J: TRBJ2-7
V: TRBV7-8
size: few
D: -
CDR3: CASSPLRTKISYEQYF
DNA: TGTGCCAGCAGCCCCTTGAGAACAAAGATCTCCTACGAGCAGTACTTC

J: TRBJ2-7
V: TRBV29-1
size: -
D: -
CDR3: CSAGRSSYEQYF
DNA: TGCAGCGCGGGACGGTCCTCCTACGAGCAGTACTTC

J: TRBJ2-2
V: TRBV29-1
size: -
D: -
CDR3: CSARDAGELFF
DNA: TGCAGCGCCCGGGACGCCGGGGAGCTGTTTTTT

J: TRBJ2-3
V: TRBV2
size: few
D: TRBD1
CDR3: CASRFYPGQGGDTQYF
DNA: TGTGCCAGCAGGTTTTACCCGGGACAGGGGGGAGATACGCAGTATTTT

J: TRBJ2-1
V: TRBV14
size: -
D: -
CDR3: CASSQVLGLQNYNEQFF
DNA: TGTGCCAGCAGCCAAGTCCTCGGACTACAGAACTACAATGAGCAGTTCTTC

J: TRBJ2-1
V: TRBV29-1
size: -
D: TRBD2
CDR3: CSVGTSGGYNEQFF
DNA: TGCAGCGTCGGAACTAGCGGGGGATACAATGAGCAGTTCTTC

J: TRBJ2-5
V: TRBV2
size: -
D: TRBD2
CDR3: CASSSGGGAKWTQYF
DNA: TGTGCCAGCTCTAGCGGGGGGGGAGCCAAGTGGACCCAGTACTTC

J: TRBJ2-1
V: TRBV29-1
size: -
D: -
CDR3: CSAQVDEQFF
DNA: TGCAGCGCCCAGGTCGATGAGCAGTTCTTC

J: TRBJ1-2
V: TRBV30
size: -
D: -
CDR3: CAWVQGDYGYTF
DNA: TGTGCCTGGGTACAGGGCGACTATGGCTACACCTTC

J: TRBJ1-3
V: TRBV29-1
size: once
D: -
CDR3: CSVGTTGNTIYF
DNA: TGCAGCGTCGGGACAACTGGAAACACCATATATTTT

J: TRBJ1-6
V: TRBV27
size: -
D: -
CDR3: CASSLFSNSYNSPLHF
DNA: TGTGCCAGCAGTTTATTCTCAAACTCCTATAATTCACCCCTCCACTTT

J: TRBJ1-2
V: TRBV29-1
size: -
D: -
CDR3: CSVEDRGDQVPF
DNA: TGCAGCGTTGAAGACAGAGGGGACCAAGTCCCCTTC

J: TRBJ1-1
V: TRBV2
size: few
D: -
CDR3: CASRRPGVEAFF
DNA: TGTGCCAGCAGGAGACCGGGGGTCGAAGCTTTCTTT

J: TRBJ1-4
V: TRBV20-1
size: -
D: -
CDR3: CSAFREKLFF
DNA: TGCAGTGCCTTCCGCGAAAAACTGTTTTTT

J: TRBJ2-3
V: TRBV7-2
size: once
D: -
CDR3: CASRKGRSTDTQYF
DNA: TGTGCCAGCAGAAAGGGAAGAAGCACAGATACGCAGTATTTT

J: TRBJ2-7
V: TRBV15
size: -
D: -
CDR3: CATSSRDIYEQYF
DNA: TGTGCCACCAGCAGCCGGGACATCTACGAGCAGTACTTC

J: TRBJ2-3
V: TRBV15
size: -
D: TRBD2
CDR3: CATSRELARDTQYF
DNA: TGTGCCACCAGCAGAGAACTAGCGAGAGATACGCAGTATTTT

J: TRBJ1-1
V: TRBV5-6
size: -
D: TRBD1
CDR3: CASSLVGTGALEAFF
DNA: TGTGCCAGCAGCTTGGTTGGGACAGGAGCCTTAGAAGCTTTCTTT

J: TRBJ2-2
V: TRBV19
size: -
D: -
CDR3: CASSKRPANTGELFF
DNA: TGTGCCAGTAGTAAGAGACCCGCGAACACCGGGGAGCTGTTTTTT

J: TRBJ1-2
V: TRBV5-1
size: -
D: TRBD1
CDR3: CASSARQGYGYTF
DNA: TGCGCCAGCAGCGCTCGACAGGGCTATGGCTACACCTTC

J: TRBJ2-5
V: TRBV5-6
size: -
D: -
CDR3: CASSSVTQETQYF
DNA: TGTGCCAGCAGCTCGGTAACTCAAGAGACCCAGTACTTC

J: TRBJ2-1
V: TRBV10-3
size: -
D: TRBD2
CDR3: CAISSSGLSYNEQFF
DNA: TGTGCCATCAGCTCTAGCGGCCTCTCCTACAATGAGCAGTTCTTC

J: TRBJ2-5
V: TRBV30
size: -
D: -
CDR3: CAGRQGRGETQYF
DNA: TGTGCCGGACGGCAGGGGAGGGGAGAGACCCAGTACTTC

J: TRBJ2-4
V: TRBV6-5
size: once
D: TRBD2
CDR3: CASSLFGERGHIQYF
DNA: TGTGCCAGCAGTCTCTTCGGGGAGCGGGGACACATTCAGTACTTC

J: TRBJ2-3
V: TRBV30
size: -
D: -
CDR3: CAWSVRPDTQYF
DNA: TGTGCCTGGAGTGTACGCCCGGATACGCAGTATTTT

J: TRBJ2-3
V: TRBV5-4
size: -
D: TRBD2
CDR3: CASSLGTSGKPTDTQYF
DNA: TGTGCCAGCAGCTTGGGGACTAGCGGAAAACCCACAGATACGCAGTATTTT

J: TRBJ2-6
V: TRBV5-1
size: -
D: TRBD1
CDR3: CASSLETGGQTGANVLTF
DNA: TGCGCCAGCAGCTTGGAGACAGGGGGCCAGACTGGGGCCAACGTCCTGACTTTC

J: TRBJ2-3
V: TRBV5-1
size: -
D: TRBD2
CDR3: CASSLTSGGRRRDTQYF
DNA: TGCGCCAGCAGCTTGACTAGCGGGGGTAGACGGAGAGATACGCAGTATTTT

J: TRBJ1-2
V: TRBV29-1
size: -
D: TRBD1
CDR3: CSVAGQHTPDRGYTF
DNA: TGCAGCGTGGCGGGACAGCACACGCCCGACCGCGGCTACACCTTC

J: TRBJ1-5
V: TRBV11-2
size: -
D: -
CDR3: CASTTGQNQPQHF
DNA: TGTGCCAGCACAACAGGTCAGAATCAGCCCCAGCATTTT

J: TRBJ2-3
V: TRBV10-3
size: -
D: TRBD1
CDR3: CAISTGASTDTQYF
DNA: TGTGCCATCAGCACAGGGGCCAGCACAGATACGCAGTATTTT

J: TRBJ2-1
V: TRBV5-1
size: -
D: -
CDR3: CASRLQGLYNEQFF
DNA: TGCGCCAGCAGATTACAGGGTTTGTACAATGAGCAGTTCTTC

J: TRBJ2-2
V: TRBV25-1
size: -
D: -
CDR3: CASSEHRVAGELFF
DNA: TGTGCCAGCAGTGAACACAGGGTGGCCGGGGAGCTGTTTTTT

J: TRBJ2-5
V: TRBV29-1
size: -
D: -
CDR3: CSVRGSLGVETQYF
DNA: TGCAGCGTTCGGGGCTCGTTGGGGGTGGAGACCCAGTACTTC